Reported below is one TCR beta chain. The clone's antigen remains unknown. No much larger clonotype is one base removed from it; base qualities were not supplied. The collaborating institutions used their own protocols to collect whole blood in K2EDTA tubes. For TCRbeta analysis, collaborator samples were shipped as frozen whole blood, as isolated PBMCs, or as DNA extracted from either sample type. From the cysteine through the phenylalanine, the CDR3 covers 17 amino acids. CDR3 DNA only is kept here, 51 bases in frame from base 1. The entry originates in a study of blood T cell repertoires in COVID-19 (dated by TCRdb to the early 2020s). Broadly, across the study: Samples covering the acute and convalescent phases of COVID-19 were provided by collaborators in the United States, Italy and Spain. The material from the prospective study consisted of cDNA or gDNA derived from T cells, B-cell-depleted T cells, or PBMCs. Subjects who had been exposed to COVID-19, were actively infected with it, or had recovered from it provided the deeply sampled blood TCRbeta repertoires that made up the dataset. A freely available public database, intended as a resource for researchers studying the immune response to SARS-CoV-2, is where the repertoires were released. The samples were drawn from the first 160 participants of the ongoing ImmuneRACE study and from 1,254 subjects provided by 6 global collaborators. Nearly every sample came with metadata listing a de-identified subject ID, COVID-19 status, age in years and sex. Where HLA class I and class II types were available, the types were taken from metadata supplied by the sample provider, not from assay-based typing. General study outcomes and caveats: The amount of clinical and demographic metadata varied by source and participant and was provided uncurated.

TCRbeta CDR3 regions were amplified from genomic DNA using the immunoSEQ Assay, a bias-controlled multiplex PCR. The paper's data handling went like this. The number of nucleated cells in each sample was estimated by amplification of reference gene primers within the assay. To quantify the absolute abundance of each unique TCRbeta CDR3 rearrangement, sequence reads were collapsed and filtered. For each sample, productive Simpson clonality was calculated as the square root of Simpson's diversity index across productive rearrangements. What TCRdb holds here is the immuneACCESS table cut down to in-frame rearrangements. Part of the clones is not present; checked against another copy, under half of the missing clones reflect an unresolved V gene, and the others are unexplained. Clone size and the V and J calls come from that table; the DNA yielded D and trimming. The sample table lists about 55,000 clones, over 75% of them with a count of one. 6.2% of the sample belongs to the ten largest clones.

The TCR originated in a middle-aged man with acute or convalescent COVID-19. This receptor chain uses TRBV12-2 and TRBJ2-2; TRBD2, the D gene given by the table, was not confirmed from the DNA. TRBV12-2 is recorded as a pseudogene. Input material: peripheral blood. The encoded CDR3 is CASRLRYSGGRTGELFF. The nucleotide sequence reads TGTGCAAGTCGCTTAAGATACAGCGGGGGGCGCACCGGGGAGCTGTTTTTT.